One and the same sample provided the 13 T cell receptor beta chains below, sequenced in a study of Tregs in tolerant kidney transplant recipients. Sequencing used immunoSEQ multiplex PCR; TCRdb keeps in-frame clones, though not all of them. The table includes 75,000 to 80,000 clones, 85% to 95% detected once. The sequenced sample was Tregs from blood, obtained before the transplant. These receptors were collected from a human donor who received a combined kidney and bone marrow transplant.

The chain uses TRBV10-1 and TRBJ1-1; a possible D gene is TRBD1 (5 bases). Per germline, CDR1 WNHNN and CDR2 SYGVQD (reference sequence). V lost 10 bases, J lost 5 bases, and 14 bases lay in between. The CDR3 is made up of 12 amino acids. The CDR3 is CATSLGGTEAFF. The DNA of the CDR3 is TGCGCCACGTCATTGGGGGGAACTGAAGCTTTCTTT.

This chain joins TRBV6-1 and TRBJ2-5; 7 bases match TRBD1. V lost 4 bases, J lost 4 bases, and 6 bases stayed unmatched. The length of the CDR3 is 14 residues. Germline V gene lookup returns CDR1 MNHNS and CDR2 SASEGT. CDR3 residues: CASSVMAGGETQYF. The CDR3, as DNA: TGTGCCAGCAGTGTAATGGCAGGGGGAGAGACCCAGTACTTC.

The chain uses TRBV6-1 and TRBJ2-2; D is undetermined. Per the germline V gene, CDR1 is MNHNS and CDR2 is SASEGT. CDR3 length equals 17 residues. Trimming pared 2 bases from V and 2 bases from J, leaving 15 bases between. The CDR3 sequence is CASSESSLGPNTGELFF. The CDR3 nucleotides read TGTGCCAGCAGTGAATCCTCCCTTGGGCCCAACACCGGGGAGCTGTTTTTT.

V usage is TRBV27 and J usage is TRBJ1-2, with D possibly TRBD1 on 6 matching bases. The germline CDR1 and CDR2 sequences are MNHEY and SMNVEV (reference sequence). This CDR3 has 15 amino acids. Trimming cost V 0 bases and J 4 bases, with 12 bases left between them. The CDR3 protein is CASSLSTGSVYGYTF. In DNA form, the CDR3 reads TGTGCCAGCAGTTTATCCACAGGGTCCGTCTATGGCTACACCTTC.

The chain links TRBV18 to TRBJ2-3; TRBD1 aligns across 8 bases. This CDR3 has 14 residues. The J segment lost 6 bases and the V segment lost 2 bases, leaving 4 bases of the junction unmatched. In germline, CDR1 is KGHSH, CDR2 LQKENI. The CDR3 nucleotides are TGTGCCAGCTCACCATCAGGACAGGGCGATACGCAGTATTTT. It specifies CASSPSGQGDTQYF.

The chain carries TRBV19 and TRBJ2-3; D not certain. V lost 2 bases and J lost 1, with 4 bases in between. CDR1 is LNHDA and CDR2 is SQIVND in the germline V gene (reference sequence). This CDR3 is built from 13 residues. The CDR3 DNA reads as TGTGCCAGTAGTATACAGGGCACAGATACGCAGTATTTT. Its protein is CASSIQGTDTQYF.

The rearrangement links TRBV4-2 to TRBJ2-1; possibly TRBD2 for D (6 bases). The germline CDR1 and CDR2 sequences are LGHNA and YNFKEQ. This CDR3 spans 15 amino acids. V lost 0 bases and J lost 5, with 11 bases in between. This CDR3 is CASSQDGWGDNEQFF. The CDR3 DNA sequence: TGTGCCAGCAGCCAAGATGGTTGGGGGGACAATGAGCAGTTCTTC.

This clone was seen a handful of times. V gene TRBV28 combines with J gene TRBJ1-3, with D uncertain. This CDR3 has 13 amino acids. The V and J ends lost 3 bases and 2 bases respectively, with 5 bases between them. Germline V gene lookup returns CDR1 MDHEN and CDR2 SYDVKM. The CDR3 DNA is TGTGCCAGCAGTTTCTGGGCTGGAAACACCATATATTTT. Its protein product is CASSFWAGNTIYF.

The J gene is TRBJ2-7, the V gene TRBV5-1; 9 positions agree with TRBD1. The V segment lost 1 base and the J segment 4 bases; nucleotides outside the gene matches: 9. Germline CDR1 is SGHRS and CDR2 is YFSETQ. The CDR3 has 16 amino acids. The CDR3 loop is CASSLPRTGDGYEQYF. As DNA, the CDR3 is TGCGCCAGCAGCTTGCCTCGGACAGGGGATGGGTACGAGCAGTACTTC.

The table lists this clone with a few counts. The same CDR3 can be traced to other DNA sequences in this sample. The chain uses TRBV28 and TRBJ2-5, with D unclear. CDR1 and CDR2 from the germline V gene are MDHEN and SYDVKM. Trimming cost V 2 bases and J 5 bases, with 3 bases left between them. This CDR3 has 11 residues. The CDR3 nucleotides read TGTGCCAGCAGTTTAGGGGAGACCCAGTACTTC. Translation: CASSLGETQYF.

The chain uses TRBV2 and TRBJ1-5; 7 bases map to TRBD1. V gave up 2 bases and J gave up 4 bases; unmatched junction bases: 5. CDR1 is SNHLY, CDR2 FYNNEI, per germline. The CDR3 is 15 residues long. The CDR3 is CASSERRGQNQPQHF. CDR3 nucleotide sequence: TGTGCCAGCAGTGAAAGGAGGGGACAGAATCAGCCCCAGCATTTT.

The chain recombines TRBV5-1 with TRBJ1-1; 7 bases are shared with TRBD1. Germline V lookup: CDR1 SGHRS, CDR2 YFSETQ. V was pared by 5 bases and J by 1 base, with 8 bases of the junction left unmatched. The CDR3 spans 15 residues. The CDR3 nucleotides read TGCGCCAGCAGAAACTCGGGACAGCCGAACACTGAAGCTTTCTTT. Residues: CASRNSGQPNTEAFF.

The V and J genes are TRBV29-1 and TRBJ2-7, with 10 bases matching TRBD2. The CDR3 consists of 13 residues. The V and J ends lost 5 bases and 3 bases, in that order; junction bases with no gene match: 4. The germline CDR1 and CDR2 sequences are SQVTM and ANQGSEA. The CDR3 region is CSVISGGHYEQYF. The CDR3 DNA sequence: TGCAGCGTTATTAGCGGGGGGCACTACGAGCAGTACTTC.